The 11 T cell receptor beta chains reported below all come from one sample, sequenced in a study of shared clonotypes between healthy human individuals (dated by TCRdb to 2018 to 2021). The protocol used for the library was the immunoSEQ multiplex PCR assay. What TCRdb holds here is the immuneACCESS table cut down to in-frame rearrangements. Part of the clones is not present; checked against another copy, under half of the missing clones reflect an unresolved V gene, and the others are unexplained. Within this sample are some 450,000 clones, with approximately 71% of them counted one time only. Clones ranked in the top ten supply 12% of the sample. The sample taken for sequencing was PBMCs. Every receptor here comes from a woman aged 40 to 50 in good health. Some clones in this sample may be carry-over from other donors' samples.

This clone has at least ten counts. The missing conserved phenylalanine or tryptophan at the end of this CDR3 makes a read error likely. No DNA is shown, since the ends of the CDR3 on it are uncertain; the CDR3 is the one TCRdb lists. The chain uses TRBV6-1 and TRBJ1-2. The CDR3 sequence runs 12 residues, both termini included. CDR1 is MNHNS, CDR2 SASEGT, per germline. CDR3: CASSEAQRVFLL.

This clone has only a few counts. The chain combines TRBV28 with TRBJ1-2, with D possibly TRBD1 on 5 matching bases. The CDR3 has 16 residues. The V gene lost 7 bases and the J gene lost 2 bases, with 20 bases spanning the gap. CDR1 and CDR2 from the germline V gene are MDHEN and SYDVKM. The CDR3 nucleotides are TGTGCCAGCACCTTTGGTGGGGGAACGGGGAACTATGGCTACACCTTC. Residues: CASTFGGGTGNYGYTF.

The chain recombines TRBV20-1 with TRBJ2-3; D is unresolved. Germline V lookup: CDR1 DFQATT, CDR2 SNEGSKA (reference sequence). The V end was cut by 5 bases, the J end by 6 bases, with 9 bases between. The CDR3 is 11 residues long. The CDR3 sequence: CSAQSWDTQYF. The CDR3 region has the DNA TGCAGTGCTCAAAGTTGGGATACGCAGTATTTT.

The chain couples TRBV7-2 to TRBJ2-1, with D uncertain. CDR3 length: 12 amino acids. Germline V gives CDR1 SGHTA, CDR2 FQGNSA. V gave up 2 bases and J gave up 12 bases, with 11 bases separating them. The CDR3 region is CASSLPLLGQFF. The CDR3 DNA is TGTGCCAGCAGCTTACCCCTGCTCGGGCAGTTCTTC.

Concerning this clone: This likely stems from a read error, as it lies one base from a far larger clone. In the same sample, other DNA sequences code for this CDR3. The V gene is TRBV28, the J gene TRBJ2-6; D remains ambiguous. CDR1 is MDHEN, CDR2 SYDVKM, per germline. The V and J ends lost 8 bases and 1 base respectively, with 3 bases between them. The CDR3 is made up of 12 amino acids. The CDR3 sequence: CASGSGANVLTF. Here the CDR3 DNA reads TGTGCCAGCGGGTCTGGGGCCAACGTCCTGACTTTC.

This sequence joins TRBV5-1 and TRBJ2-3, with 8 bases aligning to TRBD1. The germline gives CDR1 SGHRS, CDR2 YFSETQ. V lost 4 bases to trimming and J lost 6 bases; unmatched junction nucleotides: 10. This CDR3 has 15 residues. CDR3 sequence: CASSLTGVLGDTQYF. Here the CDR3 DNA reads TGCGCCAGCAGCCTGACAGGGGTTCTTGGGGATACGCAGTATTTT.

This chain uses TRBV2 with TRBJ2-7; TRBD2 matches at 7 bases. J lost 0 bases, V lost 4 bases, and 6 bases had no gene match. Germline CDR1 and CDR2: SNHLY and FYNNEI. The CDR3 spans 15 residues. The CDR3 region is CASSALGTNSYEQYF. CDR3 nucleotides: TGTGCCAGCAGTGCTCTCGGGACTAACTCCTACGAGCAGTACTTC.

The gene calls are TRBV19 and TRBJ1-2; D is perhaps TRBD1 (5 bases). Trimming removed 7 bases at V and 8 bases at J, with 14 bases between. Looked up from germline, CDR1 is LNHDA and CDR2 is SQIVND (reference sequence). The CDR3 covers 12 residues. The CDR3 DNA reads as TGTGCCAGTATTCAGGGAACGGGCGGCTACACCTTC. Encoded protein: CASIQGTGGYTF.

The J gene is TRBJ2-7, the V gene TRBV11-3; perhaps TRBD2 as D (7 bases). CDR1 is SGHNT and CDR2 is YENEEA in the germline V gene. Trimming removed 5 bases from V and 6 bases from J, with 20 bases in between. The CDR3 runs to 15 residues. CDR3 protein: CASSQGEGEYAEQYF. The DNA for the CDR3 is TGTGCCAGCAGCCAAGGGGAGGGGGAATACGCCGAGCAGTACTTC.

The chain joins TRBV6-6 to TRBJ2-1; no definite D call. Per germline, CDR1 MNHNY and CDR2 SVGAGI (reference sequence). The CDR3 spans 13 residues. V dropped 5 bases and J dropped 7 bases, with 12 bases sitting between them. CDR3 in amino acids: CASSAVPTNEQFF. The CDR3 DNA is TGTGCCAGCAGTGCGGTCCCGACGAATGAGCAGTTCTTC.

This clone was counted a few times. The chain uses TRBV10-3 and TRBJ2-7; 7 bases map to TRBD1. The CDR3 sequence is 16 residues long. The ends lost 4 bases at V and 6 bases at J; junction bases unmatched: 15. Germline-derived CDR1 and CDR2 are ENHRY and SYGVKD. The CDR3 DNA reads TGTGCCATCAGTGTTGAGACAGGGTACGTTATGGGCGAGCAGTACTTC. The encoded protein is CAISVETGYVMGEQYF.